The 31 T cell receptor beta chains below all came from one sample that was sequenced in a study of regulatory T cells in long-lasting Graves disease. The sample's time point: newly diagnosed GD, antithyroid drugs for less than 3 months. Extracted RNA from PBMCs served as the source of the TCR library. Library construction for TCR beta used iRepertoire HTBI primers and Arm-PCR of CDR3 regions. TCRdb re-derived calls from the multiplex PCR reads in MiXCR, one entry per CDR3 protein. The sample consists of approximately 460,000 distinct CDR3 sequences, about 15% of them appearing once. The same specimen was also included in a second study, on T cells in Graves' hyperthyroidism and ophthalmopathy.

Sequenced here: peripheral blood mononuclear cells (PBMCs), sampled at new diagnosis, from a patient treated with antithyroid drugs. These receptors were taken from a woman in her twenties or thirties with Graves disease.

This CDR3 reads CASSVGRVNTGELFF. The CDR3 nucleotides are TGTGCCAGCAGCGTAGGGAGGGTTAACACCGGGGAGCTGTTTTTT. The chain couples TRBV9 to TRBJ2-2; D might be TRBD2 (6 bases). Trimming left V 0 bases short and J 2 bases short, with 8 bases between. This CDR3 spans 15 amino acids. CDR1 SGDLS and CDR2 YYNGEE come from the germline V gene.

A few counts support this clonotype. This sequence joins TRBV6-1 and TRBJ1-5; D not certain. The CDR3 runs 14 residues. Between the trimmed V and J ends, which lost 8 bases and 2 bases, there was a span of 13 bases. The V gene's germline CDR1 is MNHNS and CDR2 SASEGT. CDR3: CASRSGPGNQPQHF. The CDR3 nucleotides read TGTGCCAGCCGAAGCGGGCCGGGCAATCAGCCCCAGCATTTT.

The chain is built from TRBV20-1 and TRBJ2-7; 8 nucleotides match TRBD1. This CDR3 region has 16 residues. The germline V gene encodes CDR1 DFQATT and CDR2 SNEGSKA (reference sequence). Unmatched junction bases numbered 16, after V lost 4 bases and J lost 5 bases. In DNA, the CDR3 is TGCAGTGCTACCTATGTCGGGACAGGAGGGGATCACGAGCAGTACTTC. This codes for CSATYVGTGGDHEQYF.

This clonotype has more than one count but fewer than ten. V gene TRBV24-1 combines with J gene TRBJ1-4; 7 bases fit TRBD1. The CDR3 totals 17 residues. Germline CDR1 reads KGHDR; CDR2 reads SFDVKD. With V trimmed by 4 bases and J by 4 bases, 11 bases remained unmatched. CDR3 DNA sequence: TGTGCCACCAGTGACCCTAAAGCGGGACAGCGTAATGAAAAACTGTTTTTT. This translates into CATSDPKAGQRNEKLFF.

The CDR3 DNA sequence: TGCGCCAGCAGCCAAAGGTTGGACAGGGTGGGCTATGGCTACACCTTC. As protein: CASSQRLDRVGYGYTF. This chain connects TRBV4-1 to TRBJ1-2, with 8 bases matching TRBD1. Germline trimming cut 2 bases from V and 4 bases from J; bases unmatched to any gene: 9. Germline V gene sequence: CDR1 MGHRA, CDR2 YSYEKL. This CDR3 has 16 residues.

V and J are TRBV11-3 and TRBJ1-5; no clear D gene. Deletions cut 1 base from V and 0 bases from J, with 16 bases between. Germline V gene lookup returns CDR1 SGHNT and CDR2 YENEEA. There are 18 residues in the CDR3. CDR3 in amino acids: CASSLGSQVDFSNQPQHF. The CDR3 bases are TGTGCCAGCAGCTTAGGAAGCCAGGTGGACTTTAGCAATCAGCCCCAGCATTTT.

This clonotype was observed at least ten times. The DNA for the CDR3 is TGCGCCAGCAGCTTGGAGGGACAGGGATACACTGAAGCTTTCTTT. It yields the protein CASSLEGQGYTEAFF. The V call is TRBV5-1, the J call TRBJ1-1, with 9 nucleotides matching TRBD1. The V gene's germline CDR1 is SGHRS and CDR2 YFSETQ. The CDR3 loop spans 15 amino acids. V shed 0 bases, J shed 3 bases, and the junction held 3 bases outside the gene matches.

This clonotype was counted a few times. The chain employs TRBV10-2 and TRBJ2-7; 10 bases align to TRBD1. V lost 8 bases to trimming and J lost 6 bases; unmatched junction nucleotides: 13. The CDR3 covers 15 residues. CDR1 and CDR2 (germline): WSHSY, SAAADI. CDR3 nucleotide sequence: TGCGCCAGCGGGGACCCGGGACAGGGGTATCTCGAGCAGTACTTC. This encodes CASGDPGQGYLEQYF.

This clonotype was seen at least ten times. The V and J genes are TRBV11-2 and TRBJ2-1; the D is unclear. The V gene's germline CDR1 is SGHAT and CDR2 FQNNGV. V lost 1 base to trimming and J lost 8 bases, with 12 bases between them. There are 14 residues in the CDR3. This CDR3 reads CASSLGVLKDEQFF. The CDR3 DNA sequence: TGTGCCAGCAGCTTAGGAGTATTAAAAGATGAGCAGTTCTTC. The variable domain in full, completed from reference TRBV11-2 and TRBJ2-1, reads EAGVAQSPRYKIIEKRQSVAFWCNPISGHATLYWYQQILGQGPKLLIQFQNNGVVDDSQLPKDRFSAERLKGVDSTLKIQPAKLEDSAVYLCASSLGVLKDEQFFGPGTRLTVL.

This clonotype appeared many times. The rearrangement joins TRBV10-3 to TRBJ2-1, with D hard to call. The V end lost 3 bases, the J end lost 8 bases, and 11 bases lay between the germline ends. Germline lookup yields CDR1 ENHRY and CDR2 SYGVKD. CDR3 size: 13 residues. This CDR3 is CAISDPAGDEQFF. In DNA, the CDR3 is TGTGCCATCAGTGATCCCGCCGGCGATGAGCAGTTCTTC.

This clonotype was seen many times. J is TRBJ1-2 and V is TRBV5-1; D is perhaps TRBD1 (5 bases). The CDR3 loop spans 15 amino acids. Germline V lookup: CDR1 SGHRS, CDR2 YFSETQ. V lost 1 base and J 4 bases, leaving 14 bases between the germline ends. The CDR3 DNA reads TGCGCCAGCAGCTTGACAGGCGAGAGGGGCTATGGCTACACCTTC. Amino acids: CASSLTGERGYGYTF.

This clonotype was seen ten or more times. The gene calls are TRBV28 and TRBJ2-7; D is unresolved. Trimming took off 3 bases at V and 5 bases at J, with 5 bases between the two ends. From germline, CDR1 is MDHEN and CDR2 SYDVKM. The CDR3 contains 11 residues. Written as DNA, the CDR3 is TGTGCCAGCAGTTTCCGGGACGAGCAGTACTTC. It is translated as CASSFRDEQYF. Full variable domain (rest looked up from reference TRBV28 and TRBJ2-7): DVKVTQSSRYLVKRTGEKVFLECVQDMDHENMFWYRQDPGLGLRLIYFSYDVKMKEKGDIPEGYSVSREKKERFSLILESASTNQTSMYLCASSFRDEQYFGPGTRLTVT.

This clonotype was detected only a few times. The rearrangement links TRBV27 to TRBJ2-2, with D perhaps matching TRBD1 (7 bases). Germline CDR1 is MNHEY and CDR2 is SMNVEV (reference sequence). The CDR3 is 14 residues long. V gave up 6 bases and J gave up 6 bases, with 14 bases separating them. CDR3 in amino acids: CASSYRRGPGELFF. CDR3 bases: TGTGCCAGCAGCTACAGGAGGGGGCCCGGGGAGCTGTTTTTT.

The chain couples TRBV6-1 to TRBJ2-1; 9 bases match TRBD2. The J segment lost 7 bases and the V segment lost 6 bases, leaving 13 bases of the junction unmatched. CDR3 length: 16 amino acids. Germline V gene sequence: CDR1 MNHNS, CDR2 SASEGT. The CDR3 loop reads CASRSPSSGTGNEQFF. For the CDR3, the DNA is TGTGCCAGCAGGTCCCCCTCTAGCGGGACTGGTAATGAGCAGTTCTTC.

This clonotype was seen a handful of times. The rearrangement uses TRBV6-2 or TRBV6-3 and TRBJ2-3; D gene unclear. Germline CDR1 is MNHEY and CDR2 is SVGEGT. The CDR3 has 13 amino acids. The V end lost 8 bases, the J end lost 4 bases, and 13 bases lay between the germline ends. The CDR3 DNA follows: TGTGCCAGCGGCTGGATCGAGGCAGATACGCAGTATTTT. Translation gives CASGWIEADTQYF.

The chain employs TRBV5-1 and TRBJ1-1; D is ambiguous. The CDR3 covers 14 residues. Germline V gene data show CDR1 as SGHRS and CDR2 as YFSETQ. The V end lost 0 bases, the J end lost 8 bases, and 14 bases lay between the germline ends. The CDR3 region is CASSLVSYSEEAFF. The CDR3 nucleotides are TGCGCCAGCAGCTTGGTGAGCTATAGTGAGGAAGCTTTCTTT.

This clonotype was picked up a small number of times. The rearrangement uses TRBV11-2 and TRBJ2-6; D is possibly TRBD1 (6 bases). The V end lost 5 bases, the J end lost 2 bases, and 10 bases lay between the germline ends. CDR1 and CDR2 from the germline V gene are SGHAT and FQNNGV. The CDR3 loop spans 15 amino acids. The CDR3 sequence: CASSITGTGANVLTF. CDR3 DNA sequence: TGTGCCAGCAGCATAACAGGGACTGGGGCCAACGTCCTGACTTTC.

V and J are TRBV29-1 and TRBJ1-4; 9 bases are shared with TRBD1. Looked up from germline, CDR1 is SQVTM and CDR2 is ANQGSEA. Trimming removed 5 bases from V and 7 bases from J; junction bases left unmatched: 5. The length of the CDR3 is 13 residues. The chain's CDR3 is CSVNGDRVEKLFF. The CDR3, as DNA: TGCAGCGTTAACGGGGACAGGGTTGAAAAACTGTTTTTT.

This clonotype was counted at least ten times. The chain recombines TRBV20-1 with TRBJ2-2; weak D call: TRBD1 (6 bases). Germline V gene data show CDR1 as DFQATT and CDR2 as SNEGSKA (reference sequence). Trimming stripped 0 bases from V and 1 base from J, with 6 bases between. CDR3 length equals 14 residues. The CDR3, as DNA: TGCAGTGCTAGAGAAGGGGGGAACACCGGGGAGCTGTTTTTT. Protein: CSAREGGNTGELFF.

A few counts support this clonotype. This chain links TRBV20-1 with TRBJ1-4; D might be TRBD1 (6 bases). Germline lookup yields CDR1 DFQATT and CDR2 SNEGSKA (reference sequence). The germline V and J ends were trimmed by 6 bases and 7 bases, with 18 bases remaining between them. There are 14 residues in the CDR3. CDR3 nucleotide sequence: TGCAGTGCCTTGGACAGACGCGGAGGTGAAAAACTGTTTTTT. This gives the protein CSALDRRGGEKLFF.

The chain carries TRBV20-1 and TRBJ2-7; TRBD1 is a possible D gene (6 bases). CDR1 DFQATT and CDR2 SNEGSKA come from the germline V gene (reference sequence). Trimming removed 6 bases from V and 2 bases from J, with 14 bases in between. CDR3 length: 13 residues. In nucleotides, the CDR3 is TGCAGTGCCTGTTCCAGGGACACCTACGAGCAGTACTTC. Residues: CSACSRDTYEQYF.

This clonotype has at least ten counts. This chain joins TRBV6-2 or TRBV6-3 and TRBJ1-5; weak D call: TRBD1 (5 bases). CDR1 is MNHEY and CDR2 is SVGEGT in the germline V gene. CDR3 length equals 17 residues. The ends were cut back, 0 bases at V and 2 bases at J, with 14 bases in the middle. The CDR3 sequence: CASSYSPGQVRNQPQHF. In DNA form, the CDR3 reads TGTGCCAGCAGTTACTCTCCGGGGCAGGTTCGCAATCAGCCCCAGCATTTT.

Comment on this clonotype: A far larger clone is just one base off, so this is likely a read error. The chain joins TRBV3-1 to TRBJ2-3; D is unresolved. The DNA matches TRBJ1-1 better at its end, which makes the J call doubtful. Germline V gene sequence: CDR1 LGHDT, CDR2 YNNKEL (reference sequence). The CDR3 length is 12 residues. For the CDR3, the DNA is TGTGCCAGCAGTACGGTAGACACTGACGCTTTCTTT. This gives the protein CASSTVDTDAFF.

This clonotype was found many times. The gene calls are TRBV6-9 and TRBJ2-5, with 12 bases lining up with TRBD2. The ends lost 4 bases at V and 3 bases at J; junction bases unmatched: 6. The CDR3 spans 16 residues. The germline gives CDR1 MNHGY, CDR2 SVAAGI. The CDR3 spells CASSSHRLAGEETQYF. The CDR3 DNA sequence: TGTGCCAGCAGTTCACACCGACTAGCGGGAGAAGAGACCCAGTACTTC.

This clonotype showed up just a few times. The V call is TRBV28, the J call TRBJ2-1; D gene ambiguous. Germline loops: CDR1 MDHEN, CDR2 SYDVKM. This CDR3 has 13 amino acids. With 5 bases removed from V and 8 bases from J, the gap between germline ends came to 13 bases. This chain's CDR3 is CASSPRAVDEQFF. CDR3 coding DNA: TGTGCCAGCAGTCCCCGGGCAGTCGATGAGCAGTTCTTC. Full variable domain (missing parts from reference TRBV28 and TRBJ2-1): DVKVTQSSRYLVKRTGEKVFLECVQDMDHENMFWYRQDPGLGLRLIYFSYDVKMKEKGDIPEGYSVSREKKERFSLILESASTNQTSMYLCASSPRAVDEQFFGPGTRLTVL.

This clonotype was counted a few times. The CDR3 sequence is CSARETGRAGDPQHF. The CDR3 DNA reads TGCAGTGCTAGAGAAACAGGGCGCGCTGGGGATCCCCAGCATTTT. The chain employs TRBV20-1 and TRBJ1-5, with D perhaps TRBD1 (6 bases). V lost 0 bases to trimming and J lost 10 bases, with 19 bases between them. The CDR3 runs 15 residues. CDR1 is DFQATT, CDR2 SNEGSKA, per germline (reference sequence).

This clonotype was counted between two and nine times. This chain links TRBV7-9 with TRBJ2-1, with D tentatively TRBD1 (5 bases). V gave up 2 bases and J gave up 10 bases, with 36 bases separating them. The CDR3 spans 21 residues. Germline lookup yields CDR1 SEHNR and CDR2 FQNEAQ (reference sequence). CDR3 region: CASSLYPPTGPGHLIHREQFF. For the CDR3, the DNA is TGTGCCAGCAGCTTATATCCACCAACAGGACCGGGCCATCTCATCCATCGGGAGCAGTTCTTC.

The sample holds many counts of this clonotype. CDR3 bases: TGTGCCAGCAGCCCGGACAGGGTTATTGGAGATACGCAGTATTTT. This translates into CASSPDRVIGDTQYF. This rearrangement joins TRBV5-6 to TRBJ2-3; TRBD1 matches 8 bases. There are 15 residues in the CDR3. The germline CDR1 and CDR2 sequences are SGHDT and YYEEEE. After removal of 4 bases from V and 5 bases from J, the junction contained 9 bases not matched to a gene. The full variable domain, with the rest looked up from reference TRBV5-6 and TRBJ2-3, is DAGVTQSPTHLIKTRGQQVTLRCSPKSGHDTVSWYQQALGQGPQFIFQYYEEEERQRGNFPDRFSGHQFPNYSSELNVNALLLGDSALYLCASSPDRVIGDTQYFGPGTRLTVL.

Here the CDR3 reads CSAEAQGNYGYTF. The CDR3 region has the DNA TGCAGTGCAGAAGCTCAGGGGAACTATGGCTACACCTTC. The rearrangement joins TRBV20-1 to TRBJ1-2, with D possibly matching TRBD1 (6 bases). Trimming removed 6 bases at V and 2 bases at J, with 13 bases between. Germline V gene lookup returns CDR1 DFQATT and CDR2 SNEGSKA (reference sequence). This CDR3 contains 13 residues.

This clonotype came up many times. V usage is TRBV11-2 and J usage is TRBJ2-7, with D unresolved. The CDR3 has 11 residues. V was clipped by 5 bases and J by 7 bases, with 9 bases between them. Germline-derived CDR1 and CDR2 are SGHAT and FQNNGV. The CDR3 sequence: CASSRAVEQYF. The CDR3 DNA is TGTGCCAGCAGCAGAGCCGTGGAGCAGTACTTC.

The gene calls are TRBV10-1 and TRBJ1-5, with 7 nucleotides matching TRBD1. CDR1 is WNHNN, CDR2 SYGVQD, per germline (reference sequence). CDR3 length equals 15 residues. Losses at the gene ends were 4 bases for V and 1 base for J; bases not matched to a gene: 4. CDR3 bases: TGCGCCAGCAGTGGACAGGGATTGAGCAATCAGCCCCAGCATTTT. Encoded protein: CASSGQGLSNQPQHF.